The present T cell receptor (beta chain) was sequenced within a study of cytomegalovirus exposure and HLA in healthy donors. Points from the study as a whole: In vitro, three CMV-associated chains proved specific for CMV antigens.

Some clones are missing from TCRdb's copy, which holds only in-frame ones; the method was immunoSEQ multiplex PCR. In the table there are hundreds of thousands of clones, 70% to 90% of which are singletons. CDR1 and CDR2 (germline): KGHSH, LQKENI. The CDR3 has 15 amino acids. J lost 1 base, V lost 3 bases, and 5 bases had no gene match. As concerns this clone: The antigen is undetermined.

This chain links TRBV18 with TRBJ1-1; TRBD1 matches 7 bases. The sample comprised PBMCs. The receptor comes from a woman between 18 and 29 years old in good health and CMV-seronegative. CDR3 sequence (DNA): TGTGCCAGCTCACCTCTACAGGGGACGAACACTGAAGCTTTCTTT. This codes for CASSPLQGTNTEAFF.